Presented here are 20 T cell receptor beta chains from one specimen sequenced in a study of cytomegalovirus exposure and HLA in healthy donors. The PCR used 60 Vbeta and 13 Jbeta primers. The protocol was immunoSEQ multiplex PCR, while the TCRdb copy is restricted to in-frame clones and leaves out a portion. This sample has roughly 150,000 clones, with almost 80% found just once. Sequences were obtained from PBMCs. The receptors originated from a man younger than 40 in good health and CMV-seronegative.

The chain combines TRBV7-9 with TRBJ1-2; 7 positions agree with TRBD1. This CDR3 region has 14 residues. Germline CDR1 is SEHNR and CDR2 is FQNEAQ (reference sequence). V trimming: 5 bases; J trimming: 6 bases; junction bases outside the gene matches: 9. The CDR3 DNA follows: TGTGCCAGCAGCCCCTCCGCAGGGGGACATGGCTACACCTTC. Protein product: CASSPSAGGHGYTF.

This chain joins TRBV2 and TRBJ1-1; D not certain. CDR3 length: 16 amino acids. Germline CDR1 and CDR2: SNHLY and FYNNEI. V gave up 5 bases and J gave up 3 bases, with 19 bases separating them. Written as DNA, the CDR3 is TGTGCCAGCAGTCCCCAGTCGGTCCTAGCTTACACTGAAGCTTTCTTT. It codes for CASSPQSVLAYTEAFF.

The chain's CDR3 is CASSRDRNTEAFF. The CDR3 nucleotides are TGTGCCAGCAGCCGGGACAGGAACACTGAAGCTTTCTTT. The chain carries TRBV7-8 and TRBJ1-1; 7 bases line up with TRBD1. Germline CDR1 and CDR2: SGHVS and FQNEAQ. The CDR3 consists of 13 residues. V was clipped by 5 bases and J by 1 base; unmatched bases: 1.

The rearrangement uses TRBV19 and TRBJ2-7; 11 bases align to TRBD2. The germline gives CDR1 LNHDA, CDR2 SQIVND (reference sequence). This CDR3 comprises 14 residues. V shed 10 bases, J shed 6 bases, and the junction held 11 bases outside the gene matches. CDR3 residues: CATGGLAADREQYF. In DNA, the CDR3 is TGTGCCACCGGGGGACTAGCGGCCGATCGCGAGCAGTACTTC.

CDR3 loop: CASSLQGDYGYTF. As DNA, the CDR3 is TGTGCCAGTAGTCTACAGGGTGACTATGGCTACACCTTC. This chain joins TRBV19 and TRBJ1-2; possible D gene TRBD1, 6 bases. V was cut by 5 bases and J by 3 bases, with 10 bases left in between. This CDR3 is built from 13 residues. Germline loops: CDR1 LNHDA, CDR2 SQIVND (reference sequence).

The chain couples TRBV7-8 to TRBJ1-2; 8 bases map to TRBD1. V shed 1 base, J shed 2 bases, and the junction held 9 bases outside the gene matches. Germline CDR1 is SGHVS and CDR2 is FQNEAQ. This CDR3 is 17 amino acids long. CDR3 nucleotides: TGTGCCAGCAGCTTAGTAGGACAGGGATCCAGGAACTATGGCTACACCTTC. Its translation is CASSLVGQGSRNYGYTF.

The chain is built from TRBV27 and TRBJ2-1; 8 bases agree with TRBD2. CDR3 length: 15 amino acids. Germline V gives CDR1 MNHEY, CDR2 SMNVEV (reference sequence). Unmatched junction bases numbered 7, after V lost 5 bases and J lost 4 bases. The CDR3 sequence: CASSLNGRGYNEQFF. CDR3 bases: TGTGCCAGCAGTCTCAACGGGAGGGGTTACAATGAGCAGTTCTTC.

This clone has only a few counts. The chain couples TRBV6-6 to TRBJ1-3; TRBD1 matches at 7 bases. CDR3 length: 15 amino acids. J gave up 4 bases and V 0 bases, and 3 bases lay outside the gene matches. CDR1 is MNHNY and CDR2 is SVGAGI in the germline V gene (reference sequence). The CDR3 bases are TGTGCCAGCAGTTACTCGACAGGGTTAGGAAACACCATATATTTT. Translated: CASSYSTGLGNTIYF.

About this clone: This same CDR3 is encoded by further DNA sequences in the sample. This chain joins TRBV11-2 and TRBJ2-7, with D possibly TRBD2 on 5 matching bases. The germline V and J ends were trimmed by 2 bases and 3 bases, with 5 bases remaining between them. This CDR3 has 12 amino acids. Per the germline V gene, CDR1 is SGHAT and CDR2 is FQNNGV. The CDR3 is CASSLSGYEQYF. For the CDR3, the DNA is TGTGCCAGCAGCTTAAGCGGCTACGAGCAGTACTTC.

The sample holds one count of this clone. The chain recombines TRBV11-3 with TRBJ2-1, with 11 nucleotides matching TRBD2. CDR3 length: 14 amino acids. V trimming: 3 bases; J trimming: 12 bases; junction bases outside the gene matches: 7. CDR1 and CDR2 from the germline V gene are SGHNT and YENEEA. CDR3 sequence: CASSLGVAGGRQFF. In nucleotides, the CDR3 is TGTGCCAGCAGCTTGGGAGTAGCGGGAGGGCGGCAGTTCTTC.

The genes are TRBV5-4 and TRBJ2-3, with D perhaps TRBD1 (5 bases). This CDR3 region has 16 residues. Germline CDR1 and CDR2: SGHNT and YYREEE (reference sequence). V lost 4 bases to trimming and J lost 2 bases, with 17 bases between them. The CDR3 protein is CASSLASTGPTDTQYF. In DNA, the CDR3 is TGTGCCAGCAGCCTGGCTAGTACAGGACCCACAGATACGCAGTATTTT.

The chain is built from TRBV6-1 and TRBJ1-2, with D tentatively TRBD1 (6 bases). CDR3 length equals 14 residues. V lost 4 bases and J 6 bases, leaving 15 bases between the germline ends. From germline, CDR1 is MNHNS and CDR2 SASEGT. Written as DNA, the CDR3 is TGTGCCAGCAGTGCGAAAGACAGGTTCGATGGCTACACCTTC. It codes for CASSAKDRFDGYTF.

The V call is TRBV6-1, the J call TRBJ2-7; 8 nucleotides line up with TRBD1. Germline trimming cut 2 bases from V and 6 bases from J; bases unmatched to any gene: 9. CDR3 size: 15 residues. CDR1 and CDR2 from the germline V gene are MNHNS and SASEGT. The CDR3 loop is CASSESTGGWGEQYF. CDR3 DNA sequence: TGTGCCAGCAGTGAATCTACAGGGGGTTGGGGCGAGCAGTACTTC.

The chain employs TRBV5-8 and TRBJ2-7; the D is unclear. Trimming pared 0 bases from V and 1 base from J, leaving 8 bases between. Germline CDR1 and CDR2: SGHTS and YDEGEE. The CDR3 contains 14 residues. CDR3 nucleotide sequence: TGTGCCAGCAGCTTGGGCAGGCCTTCCTACGAGCAGTACTTC. This sequence encodes CASSLGRPSYEQYF.

The V and J genes are TRBV12-5 and TRBJ2-1, with TRBD2 matching over 13 bases. Germline V gene sequence: CDR1 LGHNT, CDR2 FRNRAP. V gave up 5 bases and J gave up 3 bases; unmatched junction bases: 4. The CDR3 is made up of 16 amino acids. This CDR3 is CASGRTSGGLYNEQFF. The CDR3 region has the DNA TGTGCTAGTGGTCGGACTAGCGGGGGTCTCTACAATGAGCAGTTCTTC.

In DNA form, the CDR3 reads TGCGCCAGCAGTGCTAGCGGCACCGATGAGCAGTTCTTC. It codes for CASSASGTDEQFF. The chain links TRBV10-1 to TRBJ2-1, with 7 nucleotides matching TRBD2. From germline, CDR1 is WNHNN and CDR2 SYGVQD (reference sequence). V trimming: 4 bases; J trimming: 8 bases; junction bases outside the gene matches: 5. The CDR3 is made up of 13 amino acids.

This chain joins TRBV5-5 and TRBJ1-5; 7 bases map to TRBD1. Germline assignment: CDR1 SGHKS and CDR2 YYEKEE (reference sequence). This CDR3 is 15 amino acids long. The V and J ends lost 4 bases and 4 bases, in that order; junction bases with no gene match: 8. The CDR3: CASSPRTGTNQPQHF. CDR3 nucleotides: TGTGCCAGCAGCCCCAGGACAGGTACAAATCAGCCCCAGCATTTT.

This clone is a singleton in its sample. The chain combines TRBV29-1 with TRBJ2-7, with D perhaps matching TRBD1 (6 bases). Germline values: CDR1 SQVTM, CDR2 ANQGSEA. The CDR3 loop spans 13 amino acids. The V gene lost 8 bases and the J gene lost 0 bases, with 14 bases spanning the gap. In DNA form, the CDR3 reads TGCAGCATAGGGACATCCAACTCCTACGAGCAGTACTTC. Its translation: CSIGTSNSYEQYF.

This chain links TRBV19 with TRBJ1-1; D call uncertain. Trimming pared 3 bases from V and 1 base from J, leaving 9 bases between. The length of the CDR3 is 14 residues. CDR1 is LNHDA and CDR2 is SQIVND in the germline V gene (reference sequence). CDR3 sequence: CASSIGSWNTEAFF. The CDR3 nucleotides are TGTGCCAGTAGTATCGGGTCCTGGAACACTGAAGCTTTCTTT.

The chain is built from TRBV29-1 and TRBJ2-2, with 8 positions matching TRBD2. Looked up from germline, CDR1 is SQVTM and CDR2 is ANQGSEA. The ends lost 3 bases at V and 4 bases at J; junction bases unmatched: 4. This CDR3 region has 14 residues. The CDR3 region is CSVEVRGVTGELFF. The CDR3 region has the DNA TGCAGCGTTGAGGTGCGGGGGGTCACCGGGGAGCTGTTTTTT.